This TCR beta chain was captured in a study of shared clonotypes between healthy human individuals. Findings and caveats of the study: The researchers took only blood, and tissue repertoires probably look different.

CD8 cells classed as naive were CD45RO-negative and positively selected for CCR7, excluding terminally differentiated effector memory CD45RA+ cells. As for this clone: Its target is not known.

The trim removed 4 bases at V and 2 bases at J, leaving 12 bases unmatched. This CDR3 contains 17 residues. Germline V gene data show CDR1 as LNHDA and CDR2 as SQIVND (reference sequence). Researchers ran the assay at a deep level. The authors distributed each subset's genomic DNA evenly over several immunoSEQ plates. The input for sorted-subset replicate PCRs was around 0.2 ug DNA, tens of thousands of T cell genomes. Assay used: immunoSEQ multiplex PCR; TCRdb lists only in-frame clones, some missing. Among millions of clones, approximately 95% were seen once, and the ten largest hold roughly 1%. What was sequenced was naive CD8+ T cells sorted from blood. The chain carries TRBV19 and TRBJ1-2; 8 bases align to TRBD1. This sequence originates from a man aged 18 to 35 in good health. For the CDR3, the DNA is TGTGCCAGTAGTAGATGGGGACAGGCCTACGAAAACTATGGCTACACCTTC. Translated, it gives CASSRWGQAYENYGYTF.